These 25 T cell receptor beta chains came from one sample sequenced in a study of human T cells and chemical hapten exposure. Time point meaning: patch test 3, about 24 weeks after DPC sensitization. Described treatment: therapeutic diphenylcyclopropenone sensitization with weekly scalp DPC. TCRdb ran MiXCR on the RACE reads and lists one entry per CDR3 protein. The repertoire holds just over 95,000 distinct CDR3 sequences, with 25% to 30% as singletons. The source was whole blood, collected in connection with sensitization to the hapten diphenylcyclopropenone (DPC). The receptors stem from a man in his forties or fifties with alopecia areata. Some clones in this sample may be carry-over from other donors' samples.

This clonotype was detected only a few times. The chain couples TRBV6-1 to TRBJ2-7; D is unclear. Germline V lookup: CDR1 MNHNS, CDR2 SASEGT. Trimming stripped 5 bases from V and 6 bases from J, with 8 bases between. The CDR3 is made up of 11 amino acids. The CDR3 sequence: CASSPRSEQYF. DNA for the CDR3: TGTGCCAGCAGTCCACGATCCGAGCAGTACTTC.

The chain uses TRBV7-9 and TRBJ2-5, with TRBD1 matching 9 bases. The CDR3 loop spans 16 amino acids. Unmatched junction bases numbered 6, after V lost 1 base and J lost 3 bases. The V gene's germline CDR1 is SEHNR and CDR2 FQNEAQ (reference sequence). CDR3 DNA sequence: TGTGCCAGCAGCTTAGGACAGGGGGATCTAGAAGAGACCCAGTACTTC. Translating it yields CASSLGQGDLEETQYF.

The chain employs TRBV12-3 or TRBV12-4 and TRBJ2-5; 7 positions agree with TRBD2. The CDR3 loop spans 15 amino acids. V trimming: 6 bases; J trimming: 3 bases; junction bases outside the gene matches: 10. In nucleotides, the CDR3 is TGTGCCAGCAGCCCTGGGGGTGCGGGAGAAGAGACCCAGTACTTC. This gives the protein CASSPGGAGEETQYF.

This clonotype has a count of ten or more. The V gene is TRBV6-5, the J gene TRBJ1-3; the D is unclear. Germline V gene lookup returns CDR1 MNHEY and CDR2 SVGAGI. The CDR3 spans 16 residues. Trimming removed 0 bases from V and 0 bases from J, with 9 bases in between. CDR3 loop: CASSYSGTSSGNTIYF. The CDR3 DNA follows: TGTGCCAGCAGTTACTCCGGAACCTCCTCTGGAAACACCATATATTTT.

The chain combines TRBV28 with TRBJ1-6, with D hard to call. V dropped 4 bases and J dropped 0 bases, with 10 bases sitting between them. The germline V gene encodes CDR1 MDHEN and CDR2 SYDVKM. The CDR3 loop spans 16 amino acids. DNA of the CDR3: TGTGCCAGCAGTTCCTTGGGGAGCTCCTATAATTCACCCCTCCACTTT. Its translation: CASSSLGSSYNSPLHF. Combining the CDR3 with reference TRBV28 and TRBJ1-6 gives the whole variable domain DVKVTQSSRYLVKRTGEKVFLECVQDMDHENMFWYRQDPGLGLRLIYFSYDVKMKEKGDIPEGYSVSREKKERFSLILESASTNQTSMYLCASSSLGSSYNSPLHFGNGTRLTVT.

The chain joins TRBV7-9 to TRBJ1-1; tentatively, D is TRBD1 (5 bases). V dropped 1 base and J dropped 2 bases, with 17 bases sitting between them. Looked up from germline, CDR1 is SEHNR and CDR2 is FQNEAQ (reference sequence). The CDR3 spans 17 residues. CDR3 loop: CASSLGLGRESNTEAFF. The CDR3 bases are TGTGCCAGCAGCTTAGGTTTAGGCAGGGAGAGCAACACTGAAGCTTTCTTT.

The V call is TRBV5-4, the J call TRBJ2-2; 7 bases map to TRBD2. CDR1 is SGHNT, CDR2 YYREEE, per germline (reference sequence). After removal of 6 bases from V and 1 base from J, the junction contained 6 bases not matched to a gene. CDR3 length: 15 residues. CDR3 sequence (DNA): TGTGCCAGCACCTGGGGGGGGATGAACACCGGGGAGCTGTTTTTT. Protein sequence: CASTWGGMNTGELFF.

The V and J genes are TRBV12-3 or TRBV12-4 and TRBJ1-6; D is possibly TRBD1 (5 bases). This CDR3 has 14 residues. The V end lost 3 bases, the J end lost 9 bases, and 12 bases lay between the germline ends. CDR3 residues: CASSLGGKSSPLHF. The CDR3 nucleotides are TGTGCCAGCAGTTTGGGGGGGAAGAGTTCACCCCTCCACTTT.

The CDR3 DNA reads TGTGCCAGCATTCGGACTAGCGACACAAGCGGTGAGCAGTTCTTC. Its protein product is CASIRTSDTSGEQFF. This chain uses TRBV6-1 with TRBJ2-1; 9 bases are shared with TRBD2. Germline CDR1 MNHNS, CDR2 SASEGT. V was clipped by 7 bases and J by 9 bases; unmatched bases: 13. The CDR3 is 15 amino acids.

The chain joins TRBV20-1 to TRBJ2-3; the match to TRBD2 covers 8 bases. The ends lost 3 bases at V and 2 bases at J; junction bases unmatched: 10. CDR1 is DFQATT, CDR2 SNEGSKA, per germline (reference sequence). The CDR3 is 16 amino acids. CDR3 in amino acids: CSARGQLADLTDTQYF. In nucleotides, the CDR3 is TGCAGTGCTAGGGGGCAACTAGCGGACCTCACAGATACGCAGTATTTT.

V usage is TRBV10-3 and J usage is TRBJ2-3; TRBD1 is a possible D gene (5 bases). The CDR3 contains 14 residues. CDR1 and CDR2 from the germline V gene are ENHRY and SYGVKD. Trimming left V 6 bases short and J 4 bases short, with 14 bases between. In nucleotides, the CDR3 is TGTGCCATCAGGAGAGGACAAGGAGCAGATACGCAGTATTTT. The encoded protein is CAIRRGQGADTQYF.

The genes are TRBV7-2 and TRBJ2-5, with D possibly being TRBD2 (6 bases). The CDR3 runs to 18 residues. Trimming took 5 bases from V and 5 from J, leaving 27 bases between them. Germline values: CDR1 SGHTA, CDR2 FQGNSA. As DNA, the CDR3 is TGTGCCAGCAGCGTAACCGTTTGGAGCGGGTCGAGGGTGGAGACCCAGTACTTC. It translates to CASSVTVWSGSRVETQYF.

This clonotype was detected a few times. This chain uses TRBV7-8 with TRBJ1-2; D is uncertain. V was trimmed by 1 base and J by 2 bases, leaving 8 bases between them. Germline V gives CDR1 SGHVS, CDR2 FQNEAQ. The CDR3 covers 14 residues. In nucleotides, the CDR3 is TGTGCCAGCAGCTTAGGGGGAGGCAACTATGGCTACACCTTC. It encodes CASSLGGGNYGYTF.

This chain's CDR3 is CASSSGLAGVCTDTQYF. The CDR3 DNA reads TGTGCCAGCAGCTCCGGACTAGCGGGGGTATGCACAGATACGCAGTATTTT. The chain links TRBV7-2 to TRBJ2-3; 13 nucleotides agree with TRBD2. After removal of 4 bases from V and 1 base from J, the junction contained 5 bases not matched to a gene. CDR1 is SGHTA and CDR2 is FQGNSA in the germline V gene. This CDR3 is built from 17 residues.

The genes are TRBV11-2 and TRBJ2-1, with unresolved D. V was pared by 1 base and J by 10 bases, with 11 bases between. This CDR3 region has 13 residues. Germline loops: CDR1 SGHAT, CDR2 FQNNGV. In nucleotides, the CDR3 is TGTGCCAGCAGCTTAGTGCCCGCGAGGGAGCAGTTCTTC. Translated: CASSLVPAREQFF.

A few counts support this clonotype. This rearrangement joins TRBV18 to TRBJ1-6; no clear D. The CDR3 covers 16 residues. The V end lost 3 bases, the J end lost 10 bases, and 19 bases lay between the germline ends. CDR1 and CDR2 (germline): KGHSH, LQKENI. CDR3 region: CASSPRRRVEGSPLHF. The CDR3, as DNA: TGTGCCAGCTCACCTAGGAGGAGGGTTGAAGGATCACCCCTCCACTTT.

The chain has TRBV29-1 and TRBJ2-3, with 8 bases that match TRBD1. The germline V gene encodes CDR1 SQVTM and CDR2 ANQGSEA. Germline trimming cut 3 bases from V and 4 bases from J; bases unmatched to any gene: 15. This CDR3 has 17 residues. CDR3 nucleotides: TGCAGCGTTGAGCGGACAGGGACTTACACCTGGGCAGATACGCAGTATTTT. This gives the protein CSVERTGTYTWADTQYF.

The chain couples TRBV9 to TRBJ2-3; the match to TRBD1 covers 11 bases. V gave up 0 bases and J gave up 3 bases; unmatched junction bases: 3. The CDR3 is made up of 16 amino acids. Per germline, CDR1 SGDLS and CDR2 YYNGEE. The CDR3 here is CASSVAGTGGTDTQYF. CDR3 coding DNA: TGTGCCAGCAGCGTAGCGGGGACAGGGGGGACAGATACGCAGTATTTT.

In its sample, this clonotype was seen a few times. This chain joins TRBV7-9 and TRBJ2-7; 11 nucleotides match TRBD2. The J segment lost 4 bases and the V segment lost 5 bases, leaving 4 bases of the junction unmatched. CDR1 and CDR2 from the germline V gene are SEHNR and FQNEAQ (reference sequence). CDR3 length equals 14 residues. CDR3: CASSVGLADYEQYF. The CDR3 DNA follows: TGTGCCAGCAGCGTGGGACTAGCGGATTACGAGCAGTACTTC.

This clonotype was observed a few times. This chain joins TRBV5-5 and TRBJ2-3; no clear D. The CDR3 is made up of 12 amino acids. Germline lookup yields CDR1 SGHKS and CDR2 YYEKEE (reference sequence). Trimming pared 0 bases from V and 5 bases from J, leaving 4 bases between. The CDR3 loop reads CASSLVGDTQYF. The CDR3, as DNA: TGTGCCAGCAGCTTGGTAGGAGATACGCAGTATTTT.

The chain recombines TRBV5-1 with TRBJ2-7; possibly TRBD1 for D (6 bases). Germline values: CDR1 SGHRS, CDR2 YFSETQ. V was pared by 4 bases and J by 3 bases, with 17 bases between. This CDR3 contains 15 residues. The CDR3 protein is CASSPRKGRGYEQYF. For the CDR3, the DNA is TGCGCCAGCAGCCCAAGGAAAGGCAGGGGCTACGAGCAGTACTTC.

The chain links TRBV7-3 to TRBJ2-7, with a possible D match to TRBD2 (6 bases). Germline V lookup: CDR1 SGHTA, CDR2 FQGTGA. The CDR3 contains 13 residues. With 2 bases removed from V and 2 bases from J, the gap between germline ends came to 7 bases. DNA of the CDR3: TGTGCCAGCAGCTTAGGGGGGACCTACGAGCAGTACTTC. This sequence encodes CASSLGGTYEQYF.

This clonotype was counted at least ten times. The chain links TRBV6-5 to TRBJ2-7; D not resolved. CDR1 MNHEY and CDR2 SVGAGI come from the germline V gene. The CDR3 consists of 13 residues. V shed 5 bases and J shed 2 bases, with 10 bases lying between them. The CDR3 loop is CASSAGLTYEQYF. The CDR3 nucleotides are TGTGCCAGCAGTGCTGGGTTAACCTACGAGCAGTACTTC.

J is TRBJ2-7 and V is TRBV4-3, with TRBD2 identical over 10 bases. The V segment lost 1 base and the J segment 6 bases; nucleotides outside the gene matches: 6. Per germline, CDR1 LGHNA and CDR2 YSLEER. The CDR3 extends over 15 amino acids. This chain's CDR3 is CASSQGGLAGAEQYF. The CDR3 nucleotides are TGCGCCAGCAGCCAAGGCGGGCTAGCGGGAGCCGAGCAGTACTTC.

The chain joins TRBV3-1 to TRBJ2-2; D not resolved. Germline V CDR1 and CDR2: LGHDT, YNNKEL (reference sequence). The CDR3 spans 15 residues. Trimming removed 2 bases at V and 5 bases at J, with 12 bases between. This chain's CDR3 is CASSQYNSLTGELFF. Written as DNA, the CDR3 is TGTGCCAGCAGCCAATACAACAGTCTAACCGGGGAGCTGTTTTTT.